Each of the 17 T cell receptor beta chains below was sequenced from the same sample in a study of blood T cell repertoires in COVID-19. The table came from immunoSEQ multiplex PCR; TCRdb's copy has only in-frame clones and leaves some out. The data contain some 47,000 clones, about 85% of them singletons. The specimen sequenced was peripheral blood. The receptor source for this set is a woman of 80 years or more in a cohort sampled during active or convalescent COVID-19.

The chain uses TRBV6-5 and TRBJ2-7; 7 bases line up with TRBD1. The CDR3 length is 14 residues. CDR1 and CDR2 (germline): MNHEY, SVGAGI. V lost 4 bases to trimming and J lost 2 bases; unmatched junction nucleotides: 5. The CDR3 region has the DNA TGTGCCAGCAGTTTTGTCCAGGGGGCCTACGAGCAGTACTTC. Translation gives CASSFVQGAYEQYF.

This rearrangement joins TRBV7-2 to TRBJ1-4, with D perhaps matching TRBD1 (6 bases). The V and J ends lost 5 bases and 5 bases respectively, with 15 bases between them. Germline assignment: CDR1 SGHTA and CDR2 FQGNSA. The CDR3 covers 15 residues. In DNA form, the CDR3 reads TGTGCCAGCAGCACCCAACAGGGAATCAATGAAAAACTGTTTTTT. Translated: CASSTQQGINEKLFF.

The chain has TRBV2 and TRBJ2-5; D remains unclear. Trimming left V 6 bases short and J 2 bases short, with 13 bases between. Germline assignment: CDR1 SNHLY and CDR2 FYNNEI. The CDR3 has 14 amino acids. The CDR3 region is CASSDSRSQETQYF. CDR3 bases: TGTGCCAGCAGCGACTCGAGATCTCAAGAGACCCAGTACTTC.

The chain combines TRBV27 with TRBJ1-2, with a possible D match to TRBD1 (6 bases). From germline, CDR1 is MNHEY and CDR2 SMNVEV (reference sequence). The ends were cut back, 6 bases at V and 7 bases at J, with 24 bases in the middle. There are 16 residues in the CDR3. The CDR3: CASSPNAGAFWSGYTF. CDR3 DNA sequence: TGTGCCAGCAGCCCTAATGCAGGGGCGTTCTGGAGTGGCTACACCTTC.

This chain joins TRBV5-5 and TRBJ1-2; D is ambiguous. The length of the CDR3 is 13 residues. The V end was cut by 4 bases, the J end by 8 bases, with 15 bases between. CDR1 and CDR2 from the germline V gene are SGHKS and YYEKEE (reference sequence). CDR3 coding DNA: TGTGCCAGCAGCCCCACGCCACCTCGGGGCTACACCTTC. Translation: CASSPTPPRGYTF.

The chain employs TRBV18 and TRBJ2-7; possibly TRBD2 for D (5 bases). Trimming removed 2 bases from V and 6 bases from J, with 20 bases in between. From germline, CDR1 is KGHSH and CDR2 LQKENI. CDR3 length: 16 residues. CDR3 bases: TGTGCCAGCTCACCAGGAGGACGCGAGAGGTCTCGCGAGCAGTACTTC. This sequence encodes CASSPGGRERSREQYF.

V gene TRBV30 combines with J gene TRBJ2-1, with TRBD2 matching 14 bases. J was trimmed by 2 bases and V by 4 bases; bases with no gene match: 7. Germline-derived CDR1 and CDR2 are GTSNPN and SVGIG (reference sequence). The CDR3 loop spans 17 amino acids. In DNA form, the CDR3 reads TGTGCCTGGAAGGGGACTAGCGGGAGTCTTCCCTACAATGAGCAGTTCTTC. It encodes CAWKGTSGSLPYNEQFF. The full variable domain, in which reference TRBV30 and TRBJ2-1 provide the parts outside the CDR3, is SQTIHQWPATLVQPVGSPLSLECTVEGTSNPNLYWYRQAAGRGLQLLFYSVGIGQISSEVPQNLSASRPQDRQFILSSKKLLLSDSGFYLCAWKGTSGSLPYNEQFFGPGTRLTVL.

The chain has TRBV10-3 and TRBJ1-1; D is unresolved. Germline V gene sequence: CDR1 ENHRY, CDR2 SYGVKD. This CDR3 region has 13 residues. Trimming stripped 3 bases from V and 2 bases from J, with 7 bases between. Here the CDR3 reads CAISDLGNTEAFF. In nucleotides, the CDR3 is TGTGCCATCAGTGATCTAGGAAACACTGAAGCTTTCTTT.

V gene TRBV7-8 combines with J gene TRBJ2-1; TRBD1 agrees at 12 bases. The V and J ends lost 1 base and 2 bases, in that order; junction bases with no gene match: 9. The CDR3 extends over 19 amino acids. In germline, CDR1 is SGHVS, CDR2 FQNEAQ. The CDR3 DNA reads TGTGCCAGCAGCTTAGTCGGGGACAGGGGGCAGTTGACCTACAATGAGCAGTTCTTC. Amino acid sequence: CASSLVGDRGQLTYNEQFF.

The genes are TRBV18 and TRBJ1-3, with 7 nucleotides matching TRBD1. Germline CDR1 reads KGHSH; CDR2 reads LQKENI. The trim removed 3 bases at V and 0 bases at J, leaving 8 bases unmatched. The CDR3 extends over 17 amino acids. The CDR3 sequence is CASSPRRTGISGNTIYF. The CDR3 coding sequence is TGTGCCAGCTCACCTAGAAGGACAGGTATCTCTGGAAACACCATATATTTT.

The chain recombines TRBV19 with TRBJ2-1; 8 nucleotides match TRBD1. CDR3 size: 15 residues. V shed 3 bases and J 2 bases; nucleotides not matched to a gene: 3. Germline-derived CDR1 and CDR2 are LNHDA and SQIVND (reference sequence). As DNA, the CDR3 is TGTGCCAGTAGTATCGACAGGGGAACCTACAATGAGCAGTTCTTC. Its translation: CASSIDRGTYNEQFF.

V gene TRBV5-4 combines with J gene TRBJ2-2; D is unclear. The germline gives CDR1 SGHNT, CDR2 YYREEE (reference sequence). The ends were cut back, 10 bases at V and 0 bases at J, with 13 bases in the middle. CDR3 length equals 14 residues. The CDR3 loop reads CAQRDTPNTGELFF. The CDR3 nucleotides are TGTGCCCAAAGAGACACGCCGAACACCGGGGAGCTGTTTTTT.

CDR3 in amino acids: CASSLRMRTNEKLFF. The DNA for the CDR3 is TGTGCCAGCAGCCTCAGAATGAGGACAAATGAAAAACTGTTTTTT. The chain uses TRBV11-3 and TRBJ1-4; tentatively, D is TRBD1 (5 bases). Trimming shortened V by 5 bases and J by 5 bases, and 15 bases separated the two germline ends. CDR3 length equals 15 residues. From germline, CDR1 is SGHNT and CDR2 YENEEA.

The chain joins TRBV29-1 to TRBJ2-7, with 12 positions matching TRBD2. The CDR3 consists of 12 residues. Losses at the gene ends were 8 bases for V and 6 bases for J; bases not matched to a gene: 5. CDR1 is SQVTM, CDR2 ANQGSEA, per germline. The CDR3 DNA follows: TGCAGCTCCCTAGCGGGAGGGTCCGAGCAGTACTTC. Its translation is CSSLAGGSEQYF.

The chain has TRBV9 and TRBJ2-2; tentatively, D is TRBD2 (5 bases). This CDR3 is 16 amino acids long. Germline V gene sequence: CDR1 SGDLS, CDR2 YYNGEE. Trimming removed 2 bases at V and 8 bases at J, with 19 bases between. The CDR3 protein is CASSVVAGGGMGELFF. The CDR3 DNA reads TGTGCCAGCAGCGTGGTGGCGGGCGGTGGCATGGGGGAGCTGTTTTTT.

The CDR3: CATSDAAKNIQYF. In DNA, the CDR3 is TGTGCCACCAGTGACGCGGCCAAAAACATTCAGTACTTC. This chain connects TRBV24-1 to TRBJ2-4; no definite D call. The CDR3 runs 13 residues. The V gene lost 4 bases and the J gene lost 1 base, with 4 bases spanning the gap. Germline CDR1 KGHDR, CDR2 SFDVKD.

This chain uses TRBV18 with TRBJ2-7; perhaps TRBD2 as D (7 bases). The V end was cut by 3 bases, the J end by 3 bases, with 9 bases between. Germline V CDR1 and CDR2: KGHSH, LQKENI. The CDR3 is made up of 13 amino acids. CDR3 loop: CASSPGGHYEQYF. The DNA of the CDR3 is TGTGCCAGCTCACCGGGGGGGCACTACGAGCAGTACTTC.